The sequence of this TCR beta chain was determined in a study of cytomegalovirus exposure and HLA in healthy donors. Germline V gene lookup returns CDR1 SGHRS and CDR2 YFSETQ. V lost 0 bases to trimming and J lost 2 bases; unmatched junction nucleotides: 4. There are 16 residues in the CDR3. This clone was seen once. What it binds is not known. This PCR relied on a set of 60 Vbeta primers and 13 Jbeta primers. The table came from immunoSEQ multiplex PCR; TCRdb's copy has only in-frame clones and leaves some out. The table shows approximately 45,000 clones, with about 73% occurring only once. Notes on the study in general: Later analysis identified 17,000 or so TCR beta sequences associated with HLA alleles, using a false discovery rate threshold of 0.05. Accurate prediction of HLA-A and HLA-B alleles (for most subjects) was reportedly achieved from TCR beta sequences. In a later analysis, a genetic analysis reported fewer productive-TCR N-insertions in an Asian-associated ancestry cluster than the cohort average.

This clonotype originated in a young woman in good health and CMV-seronegative. This chain uses TRBV5-1 with TRBJ2-7; TRBD2 matches at 11 bases. Sequencing was carried out using PBMCs. CDR3 in DNA: TGCGCCAGCAGCTTGGGGTGGGGACTAGCGGCCTACGAGCAGTACTTC. This encodes CASSLGWGLAAYEQYF.